This T cell receptor beta chain was sequenced during a study of control samples from healthy donors and cancer patients. The protocol was immunoSEQ multiplex PCR, while the TCRdb copy is restricted to in-frame clones and leaves out a portion. This repertoire shows some 95,000 clones, 92% found once; its top ten account for approximately 3%. Germline V gives CDR1 SGHVS, CDR2 FQNEAQ. V shed 9 bases and J 10 bases; nucleotides not matched to a gene: 9. The CDR3 length is 13 residues. Specimen: blood. This receptor was obtained from a human donor in good health. The donor label of this sample is uncertain. The chain employs TRBV7-8 and TRBJ1-6; 7 bases agree with TRBD1. The CDR3 region is CASHTGAWSPLHF. The CDR3 coding sequence is TGTGCCAGTCATACAGGGGCTTGGTCACCCCTCCACTTT.